Listed here are 24 T cell receptor beta chains from one sample, sequenced in a study of cytomegalovirus exposure and HLA in healthy donors. The PCR employed 60 Vbeta primers together with 13 Jbeta primers. The protocol was immunoSEQ multiplex PCR, while the TCRdb copy is restricted to in-frame clones and leaves out a portion. The sample carries around 110,000 clones, around two thirds recorded once. The sample was PBMCs. Receptors were obtained from a woman aged 40 to 55 in good health and CMV-seropositive.

The gene calls are TRBV9 and TRBJ1-3; TRBD1 might be the D (5 bases). There are 13 residues in the CDR3. The germline V gene has CDR1 SGDLS and CDR2 YYNGEE. V was pared by 2 bases and J by 12 bases, with 15 bases between. CDR3 protein: CASSVEVGGSIYF. The CDR3 DNA reads TGTGCCAGCAGCGTCGAAGTGGGGGGTAGCATATATTTT.

This clone has a handful of counts. CDR3: CASSSPPGQAMNTEAFF. The CDR3 DNA follows: TGTGCCAGCAGCTCACCACCTGGACAGGCCATGAACACTGAAGCTTTCTTT. The chain joins TRBV5-4 to TRBJ1-1; 7 bases fit TRBD1. The junction had 11 bases not matched to a gene; V was cut back by 3 bases and J by 0 bases. CDR3 size: 17 residues. Looked up from germline, CDR1 is SGHNT and CDR2 is YYREEE (reference sequence). Together with reference TRBV5-4 and TRBJ1-1, the CDR3 gives the full variable domain: ETGVTQSPTHLIKTRGQQVTLRCSSQSGHNTVSWYQQALGQGPQFIFQYYREEENGRGNFPPRFSGLQFPNYSSELNVNALELDDSALYLCASSSPPGQAMNTEAFFGQGTRLTVV.

The genes are TRBV5-1 and TRBJ2-3; 14 positions match TRBD2. Germline trimming cut 3 bases from V and 0 bases from J; bases unmatched to any gene: 6. Germline CDR1 reads SGHRS; CDR2 reads YFSETQ. This CDR3 comprises 18 residues. The CDR3 sequence: CASSYPTSGGGSTDTQYF. In DNA form, the CDR3 reads TGCGCCAGCAGCTACCCGACTAGCGGGGGGGGCAGCACAGATACGCAGTATTTT.

The chain combines TRBV6-5 with TRBJ2-1, with D possibly matching TRBD2 (5 bases). CDR1 and CDR2 from the germline V gene are MNHEY and SVGAGI. Trimming removed 0 bases at V and 4 bases at J, with 7 bases between. The CDR3 spans 14 residues. The CDR3 sequence: CASSYSGDYNEQFF. CDR3 coding DNA: TGTGCCAGCAGTTACTCCGGGGATTACAATGAGCAGTTCTTC.

The chain employs TRBV7-9 and TRBJ1-6; TRBD1 matches at 7 bases. Trimming at V came to 5 bases and at J to 7 bases, leaving 8 bases not matched to a gene. CDR3 length equals 15 residues. Germline V gene lookup returns CDR1 SEHNR and CDR2 FQNEAQ (reference sequence). This chain's CDR3 is CASSAVTGPNSPLHF. The CDR3 DNA follows: TGTGCCAGCAGCGCGGTGACAGGGCCCAATTCACCCCTCCACTTT.

This chain connects TRBV11-2 to TRBJ1-2; 7 positions agree with TRBD1. The ends lost 4 bases at V and 2 bases at J; junction bases unmatched: 7. CDR3 length: 15 amino acids. CDR1 is SGHAT, CDR2 FQNNGV, per germline. The CDR3 region has the DNA TGTGCCAGCAGCTCCTGGACAGGAACGAACTATGGCTACACCTTC. Amino acids: CASSSWTGTNYGYTF.

The rearrangement joins TRBV25-1 to TRBJ1-1; tentative D call: TRBD1 (6 bases). Trimming took 7 bases from V and 0 from J, leaving 12 bases between them. Germline V gene data show CDR1 as MGHDK and CDR2 as SYGVNS. The CDR3 has 14 residues. CDR3 DNA sequence: TGTGCCAGCACGGACAGCTGGATGAACACTGAAGCTTTCTTT. Its translation is CASTDSWMNTEAFF.

The chain combines TRBV19 with TRBJ2-2, with 9 bases fitting TRBD1. Trimming at V came to 3 bases and at J to 6 bases, leaving 8 bases not matched to a gene. From germline, CDR1 is LNHDA and CDR2 SQIVND (reference sequence). The CDR3 runs to 16 residues. The CDR3 coding sequence is TGTGCCAGTAGTATTGCCGGGACAGGGCTGGCCGGGGAGCTGTTTTTT. Protein product: CASSIAGTGLAGELFF.

The chain is built from TRBV19 and TRBJ2-3; 12 bases line up with TRBD2. Germline CDR1 and CDR2: LNHDA and SQIVND (reference sequence). This CDR3 spans 18 amino acids. V shed 4 bases, J shed 6 bases, and the junction held 14 bases outside the gene matches. CDR3 residues: CASSRRLGLAGPRDTQYF. The DNA of the CDR3 is TGTGCCAGTAGTAGGCGACTAGGACTAGCGGGGCCCAGGGATACGCAGTATTTT.

The chain recombines TRBV19 with TRBJ2-1; 13 bases line up with TRBD2. Germline CDR1 reads LNHDA; CDR2 reads SQIVND (reference sequence). V dropped 5 bases and J dropped 5; count of bases not matched to a gene: 6. The CDR3 runs to 16 residues. The CDR3 sequence: CASSLPGLAGNNEQFF. The CDR3 region has the DNA TGTGCCAGTAGTTTACCGGGACTAGCGGGGAACAATGAGCAGTTCTTC.

The CDR3 sequence is CASSQSTGNPSYNEQFF. The CDR3 region has the DNA TGTGCCAGCAGCCAATCGACAGGGAACCCCTCCTACAATGAGCAGTTCTTC. The V gene is TRBV4-2, the J gene TRBJ2-1, with 7 bases identical to TRBD1. V shed 2 bases, J shed 0 bases, and the junction held 7 bases outside the gene matches. The CDR3 runs to 17 residues. Per the germline V gene, CDR1 is LGHNA and CDR2 is YNFKEQ.

The J gene is TRBJ2-5, the V gene TRBV5-6, with 11 bases matching TRBD1. From germline, CDR1 is SGHDT and CDR2 YYEEEE. J was trimmed by 2 bases and V by 3 bases; bases with no gene match: 3. The CDR3 is 15 residues long. This CDR3 is CASSYRDRGQETQYF. Here the CDR3 DNA reads TGTGCCAGCAGCTACCGGGACAGGGGGCAAGAGACCCAGTACTTC.

This clone was seen only once. The rearrangement uses TRBV7-3 and TRBJ1-1, with 10 positions matching TRBD1. Germline CDR1 reads SGHTA; CDR2 reads FQGTGA. This CDR3 has 15 residues. Trimming removed 4 bases from V and 4 bases from J; junction bases left unmatched: 6. CDR3 sequence (DNA): TGTGCCAGCAGCTCAACAGGACAGGGGGGCACTGAAGCTTTCTTT. This sequence encodes CASSSTGQGGTEAFF.

The V gene is TRBV6-1, the J gene TRBJ2-3, with 8 bases fitting TRBD1. After removal of 5 bases from V and 3 bases from J, the junction contained 7 bases not matched to a gene. The V gene's germline CDR1 is MNHNS and CDR2 SASEGT. This CDR3 comprises 15 residues. The DNA of the CDR3 is TGTGCCAGCAGTCTGGACAGGGATGTAACAGATACGCAGTATTTT. Translation: CASSLDRDVTDTQYF.

The V gene is TRBV6-1, the J gene TRBJ1-2; D unresolved. V shed 2 bases and J shed 13 bases, with 20 bases lying between them. This CDR3 region has 14 residues. The germline V gene has CDR1 MNHNS and CDR2 SASEGT. The CDR3 DNA reads TGTGCCAGCAGTGAAAGGAACAGAGTCCATGCAGGCACCTTC. Protein: CASSERNRVHAGTF.

Turning to this clone: This sample includes further DNA sequences coding for the same CDR3. This rearrangement joins TRBV2 to TRBJ1-2; 8 bases are shared with TRBD1. J was trimmed by 4 bases and V by 6 bases; bases with no gene match: 4. The CDR3 has 13 residues. Germline V gene data show CDR1 as SNHLY and CDR2 as FYNNEI. In DNA form, the CDR3 reads TGTGCCAGCAGGTACGGACAGGGCTATGGCTACACCTTC. This translates into CASRYGQGYGYTF. Complete variable domain (other parts from reference TRBV2 and TRBJ1-2): EPEVTQTPSHQVTQMGQEVILRCVPISNHLYFYWYRQILGQKVEFLVSFYNNEISEKSEIFDDQFSVERPDGSNFTLKIRSTKLEDSAMYFCASRYGQGYGYTFGSGTRLTVV.

V usage is TRBV6-5 and J usage is TRBJ2-2; D may be TRBD1 (6 bases). The CDR3 is 15 amino acids. The germline gives CDR1 MNHEY, CDR2 SVGAGI. Trimming stripped 6 bases from V and 4 bases from J, with 15 bases between. The CDR3 loop reads CASSPRTDGTGELFF. CDR3 coding DNA: TGTGCCAGCAGCCCCAGGACAGACGGCACCGGGGAGCTGTTTTTT.

The chain uses TRBV4-1 and TRBJ1-2, with a tentative D call TRBD1 (6 bases). The CDR3 spans 14 residues. The V and J ends lost 0 bases and 9 bases respectively, with 14 bases between them. Germline CDR1 MGHRA, CDR2 YSYEKL. The CDR3 region is CASSQDRAGARYTF. In DNA form, the CDR3 reads TGCGCCAGCAGCCAAGATCGTGCAGGGGCGCGCTACACCTTC.

The V and J genes are TRBV5-1 and TRBJ1-1; the match to TRBD1 covers 9 bases. Unmatched junction bases numbered 6, after V lost 2 bases and J lost 4 bases. Germline values: CDR1 SGHRS, CDR2 YFSETQ. The CDR3 runs to 15 residues. The CDR3 protein is CASSFDRGSGTEAFF. CDR3 in DNA: TGCGCCAGCAGCTTCGACAGGGGGAGTGGCACTGAAGCTTTCTTT.

The genes are TRBV7-6 and TRBJ1-4; a weak D match, TRBD1 (5 bases). Germline V lookup: CDR1 SGHVS, CDR2 FNYEAQ. V dropped 0 bases and J dropped 8 bases, with 16 bases sitting between them. The CDR3 spans 16 residues. CDR3 residues: CASSLASGGEGEKLFF. The CDR3 DNA sequence: TGTGCCAGCAGCTTAGCCTCGGGCGGGGAGGGGGAAAAACTGTTTTTT. The full variable domain, completed using reference TRBV7-6 and TRBJ1-4, is GAGVSQSPRYKVTKRGQDVALRCDPISGHVSLYWYRQALGQGPEFLTYFNYEAQQDKSGLPNDRFSAERPEGSISTLTIQRTEQRDSAMYRCASSLASGGEGEKLFFGSGTQLSVL.

This rearrangement joins TRBV6-1 to TRBJ1-5; 7 bases align to TRBD1. Germline CDR1 reads MNHNS; CDR2 reads SASEGT. CDR3 size: 14 residues. V shed 7 bases and J 0 bases; nucleotides not matched to a gene: 3. CDR3 in DNA: TGTGCCAGCAAGGGACAGTATAGCAATCAGCCCCAGCATTTT. Protein sequence: CASKGQYSNQPQHF.

The sample holds a few counts of this clone. V is TRBV29-1 and J is TRBJ1-1; 7 positions agree with TRBD1. CDR3 length: 13 residues. J gave up 0 bases and V 5 bases, and 3 bases lay outside the gene matches. Germline CDR1 and CDR2: SQVTM and ANQGSEA. For the CDR3, the DNA is TGCAGCGTTCGTGGGACAGTGAACACTGAAGCTTTCTTT. This gives the protein CSVRGTVNTEAFF.

This clone has just a few counts. V gene TRBV9 combines with J gene TRBJ1-6; 10 bases agree with TRBD1. Germline CDR1 is SGDLS and CDR2 is YYNGEE. This CDR3 is built from 15 residues. Trimming cost V 3 bases and J 4 bases; bases outside gene matches: 1. The CDR3 DNA sequence: TGTGCCAGCAGCGGGGGACAGGGGTATAATTCACCCCTCCACTTT. Its protein product is CASSGGQGYNSPLHF.

The chain links TRBV10-1 to TRBJ2-5; D might be TRBD2 (5 bases). V dropped 4 bases and J dropped 0 bases, with 6 bases sitting between them. The CDR3 has 13 residues. Germline V gene lookup returns CDR1 WNHNN and CDR2 SYGVQD (reference sequence). CDR3 sequence (DNA): TGCGCCAGCAGTGTCGGGGACCAAGAGACCCAGTACTTC. Protein product: CASSVGDQETQYF.